The following is a TCR beta chain sequence with its context. Its specificity is unknown. This sample was taken from a study of blood T cells in healthy people across ages. Findings and limits, study-wide: The study found more naive CD4+ cells and higher diversity in long-lived than aged donors.

Using a J-beta primer mix together with a sample-barcoded 5' primer, a second PCR was run for roughly 6 to 12 cycles. Per sample, CDR3-containing paired-end reads numbered at least 2.5 million. One entry per CDR3 protein, called by TCRdb with MiXCR from the 5' RACE reads. The top ten hold less than 5% of the sample, which has 1.5 million to 1.9 million distinct CDR3 sequences, 40% to 45% seen once. The CDR3 is 14 residues long. V trimming: 7 bases; J trimming: 2 bases; junction bases outside the gene matches: 8. Germline V lookup: CDR1 SQVTM, CDR2 ANQGSEA. No fewer than 6.5 million PBMCs went into each sample.

V gene TRBV29-1 combines with J gene TRBJ2-1; 7 nucleotides line up with TRBD1. This TCR was sampled from a woman in her late teens or twenties in good health. Source material: blood. CDR3 protein: CSAWSQGAYNEQFF. CDR3 DNA sequence: TGCAGCGCCTGGAGCCAGGGGGCCTACAATGAGCAGTTCTTC.